Many counts were recorded for the clone carrying this T cell receptor beta chain. What it binds is unknown. These data are taken from a study of T cell repertoires in cytomegalovirus infection. Points from the study as a whole: HLA-C-restricted CMV-specific TCR beta clonotypes were dominant in the ex vivo response. Pooled public TCR beta family frequency picked out CMV carriers with the relevant HLA.

Germline-derived CDR1 and CDR2 are MNHEY and SVGAGI. The CDR3 loop spans 14 amino acids. Trimming left V 0 bases short and J 12 bases short, with 12 bases between. Using its own MiXCR run on the reads, TCRdb lists one record per CDR3 protein. The sample has 150,000 or so distinct CDR3 sequences, 5.5% to 7% seen once. The sequenced material came from PBMCs. This sequence joins TRBV6-5 and TRBJ2-6; D is perhaps TRBD1 (6 bases). The TCR originated in a human donor in good health (CMV status not recorded). Some clones in this sample may be carry-over from other donors' samples. The CDR3 nucleotides are TGTGCCAGCAGTTACTCGAGGACAGCTTCCGTCCTGACTTTC. It yields the protein CASSYSRTASVLTF.